The 25 T cell receptor beta chains listed next were all sequenced from one sample in a study of blood T cells in healthy people across ages. A second about 7 to 12 cycle PCR used barcoded and J-beta primers. TCRdb re-called the 5' RACE reads through MiXCR, storing one row per CDR3 protein. The sample lists about 1 million distinct CDR3 sequences; under 45% were seen once. The sample comprised blood. These receptors originate from a woman in her sixties in good health.

The V and J genes are TRBV20-1 and TRBJ1-6; D not resolved. This CDR3 has 15 amino acids. Trimming cost V 3 bases and J 5 bases, with 14 bases left between them. Germline lookup yields CDR1 DFQATT and CDR2 SNEGSKA (reference sequence). The CDR3 DNA follows: TGCAGTGCTAGCCCTGCGACGGCGGATAATTCACCCCTCCACTTT. Protein sequence: CSASPATADNSPLHF.

This clonotype was observed a handful of times. This sequence joins TRBV29-1 and TRBJ1-4; TRBD1 might be the D (6 bases). V dropped 7 bases and J dropped 10 bases, with 16 bases sitting between them. The germline V gene has CDR1 SQVTM and CDR2 ANQGSEA. This CDR3 is 12 amino acids long. CDR3 nucleotide sequence: TGCAGCGCTGATGGGGGCTCCGCAAAACTGTTTTTT. Translation: CSADGGSAKLFF.

DNA of the CDR3: TGCAGCGGTGCCGTGGGCACTAACTATGGCTACACCTTC. Protein: CSGAVGTNYGYTF. This chain links TRBV29-1 with TRBJ1-2; no firm D call. Trimming cost V 7 bases and J 0 bases, with 12 bases left between them. The germline gives CDR1 SQVTM, CDR2 ANQGSEA. This CDR3 has 13 amino acids.

This clonotype was counted a few times. The J gene is TRBJ2-7, the V gene TRBV12-3 or TRBV12-4; D unclear. This CDR3 has 14 residues. V was pared by 6 bases and J by 1 base, with 13 bases between. The CDR3 DNA reads TGTGCCAGCAGGGGCCCGAGAGAGTCCTACGAGCAGTACTTC. This sequence encodes CASRGPRESYEQYF.

This clonotype was found a few times. The rearrangement links TRBV10-3 to TRBJ1-2, with a weak D call TRBD1 (5 bases). This CDR3 comprises 12 residues. V lost 2 bases, J lost 6 bases, and 7 bases lay in between. Germline CDR1 reads ENHRY; CDR2 reads SYGVKD. CDR3 in amino acids: CAISEVGDGYTF. Here the CDR3 DNA reads TGTGCCATCAGTGAGGTGGGGGATGGCTACACCTTC.

The chain combines TRBV4-1 with TRBJ2-5; 7 nucleotides agree with TRBD2. The J segment lost 2 bases and the V segment lost 4 bases, leaving 16 bases of the junction unmatched. The length of the CDR3 is 18 residues. Germline loops: CDR1 MGHRA, CDR2 YSYEKL. The CDR3 here is CASSLWGGEGVLQETQYF. As DNA, the CDR3 is TGCGCCAGCAGCCTCTGGGGGGGGGAGGGAGTTTTACAAGAGACCCAGTACTTC.

Only a few counts were recorded for this clonotype. This chain joins TRBV18 and TRBJ1-1; 11 nucleotides agree with TRBD1. V gave up 3 bases and J gave up 4 bases; unmatched junction bases: 4. The CDR3 contains 15 residues. Germline V lookup: CDR1 KGHSH, CDR2 LQKENI. The CDR3 coding sequence is TGTGCCAGCTCACCTACCGGGACAGGGGGCACTGAAGCTTTCTTT. Residues: CASSPTGTGGTEAFF.

The chain carries TRBV10-3 and TRBJ2-1; 12 bases fit TRBD2. The germline gives CDR1 ENHRY, CDR2 SYGVKD. CDR3 length equals 14 residues. J lost 4 bases, V lost 6 bases, and 1 base had no gene match. DNA for the CDR3: TGTGCCATCAGACTAGCGGGAGGTTACAATGAGCAGTTCTTC. Translated, it gives CAIRLAGGYNEQFF.

This clonotype showed up just a few times. The rearrangement uses TRBV10-3 and TRBJ2-6, with 8 positions matching TRBD1. The CDR3 sequence is 16 residues long. Germline-derived CDR1 and CDR2 are ENHRY and SYGVKD. Losses at the gene ends were 0 bases for V and 3 bases for J; bases not matched to a gene: 1. The CDR3 reads CAISESTGDGANVLTF. The CDR3 DNA reads as TGTGCCATCAGTGAGTCGACAGGGGATGGGGCCAACGTCCTGACTTTC.

The J gene is TRBJ2-1, the V gene TRBV9; D is possibly TRBD2 (6 bases). Germline CDR1 reads SGDLS; CDR2 reads YYNGEE. Trimming removed 4 bases at V and 3 bases at J, with 17 bases between. CDR3 length: 16 amino acids. The CDR3 DNA reads TGTGCCAGCAGCCTCCGGGGTAGCGGAGACTACAATGAGCAGTTCTTC. Its protein is CASSLRGSGDYNEQFF.

The gene calls are TRBV6-5 and TRBJ2-7; D tentatively fits TRBD1 or TRBD2 (5 bases each). Germline V lookup: CDR1 MNHEY, CDR2 SVGAGI. V was cut by 4 bases and J by 7 bases, with 14 bases left in between. This CDR3 has 13 amino acids. This chain's CDR3 is CASSLGPFCEQYF. The CDR3 DNA sequence: TGTGCCAGCAGTTTGGGACCGTTCTGTGAGCAGTACTTC.

This chain connects TRBV29-1 to TRBJ2-5, with unresolved D. The CDR3 totals 13 residues. From germline, CDR1 is SQVTM and CDR2 ANQGSEA. V was pared by 6 bases and J by 1 base, with 12 bases between. The CDR3 nucleotides read TGCAGCGTCTCTGAGCGTGTCCAAGAGACCCAGTACTTC. It is translated as CSVSERVQETQYF.

The rearrangement joins TRBV25-1 to TRBJ2-7; D is perhaps TRBD2 (6 bases). The V gene's germline CDR1 is MGHDK and CDR2 SYGVNS. Trimming stripped 4 bases from V and 7 bases from J, with 17 bases between. The CDR3 spans 14 residues. DNA for the CDR3: TGTGCCAGCAGTGCCACGGGAGCGGCCAATGAGCAGTACTTC. This encodes CASSATGAANEQYF.

This clonotype was detected a few times. The V call is TRBV3-1, the J call TRBJ2-7; D possibly corresponds to TRBD2 (6 bases). The CDR3 is made up of 13 amino acids. Per germline, CDR1 LGHDT and CDR2 YNNKEL (reference sequence). With 1 base removed from V and 6 bases from J, the gap between germline ends came to 10 bases. CDR3 coding DNA: TGTGCCAGCAGCCAAGTGGCGGGAATCGAGCAGTACTTC. Protein sequence: CASSQVAGIEQYF.

The rearrangement uses TRBV12-3 or TRBV12-4 and TRBJ1-6; 7 positions agree with TRBD1. Trimming cost V 8 bases and J 6 bases; bases outside gene matches: 10. The CDR3 consists of 15 residues. CDR3 loop: CASSTTTGLNSPLHF. Here the CDR3 DNA reads TGTGCCAGCTCCACTACGACAGGGCTTAATTCACCCCTCCACTTT.

In its sample, this clonotype was seen once. V usage is TRBV12-3 or TRBV12-4 and J usage is TRBJ2-5, with a tentative D call TRBD2 (6 bases). The CDR3 totals 15 residues. V was trimmed by 6 bases and J by 4 bases, leaving 18 bases between them. The DNA for the CDR3 is TGTGCCAGCAGATCTGAGGCGGAGGGCCGAGAGACCCAGTACTTC. This codes for CASRSEAEGRETQYF.

The chain employs TRBV5-1 and TRBJ2-1, with 13 bases aligning to TRBD2. The germline gives CDR1 SGHRS, CDR2 YFSETQ. The ends lost 5 bases at V and 1 base at J; junction bases unmatched: 3. The CDR3 totals 16 residues. In DNA, the CDR3 is TGCGCCAGCAGATGGACTAGCGGGAGTTCCTACAATGAGCAGTTCTTC. Its protein product is CASRWTSGSSYNEQFF.

The genes are TRBV4-2 and TRBJ2-2; 10 nucleotides align to TRBD1. Germline V gives CDR1 LGHNA, CDR2 YNFKEQ. V was clipped by 7 bases and J by 7 bases; unmatched bases: 9. CDR3 length: 15 residues. CDR3 loop: CASTDRGRYIGELFF. The CDR3, as DNA: TGTGCCAGCACCGACAGGGGGCGTTACATCGGGGAGCTGTTTTTT.

There are a few counts of this clonotype. V usage is TRBV7-8 and J usage is TRBJ2-4, with TRBD2 as a possible D gene (6 bases). This CDR3 has 14 amino acids. Germline V gene lookup returns CDR1 SGHVS and CDR2 FQNEAQ. V lost 5 bases, J lost 6 bases, and 14 bases lay in between. The DNA for the CDR3 is TGTGCCAGCAGCCCGACGGGGGTGGGAAACATTCAGTACTTC. Residues: CASSPTGVGNIQYF. Combining the CDR3 with reference TRBV7-8 and TRBJ2-4 gives the whole variable domain GAGVSQSPRYKVAKRGQDVALRCDPISGHVSLFWYQQALGQGPEFLTYFQNEAQLDKSGLPSDRFFAERPEGSVSTLKIQRTQQEDSAVYLCASSPTGVGNIQYFGAGTRLSVL.

Concerning this clonotype: A read error may produce the germline difference seen at one junction end. This chain uses TRBV6-6 with TRBJ2-1, with 8 bases aligning to TRBD1. The CDR3 covers 16 residues. Germline V gives CDR1 MNHNY, CDR2 SVGAGI (reference sequence). The CDR3 spells CACSYSPTGAYNEQFF. Written as DNA, the CDR3 is TGTGCCTGCAGTTACTCACCGACAGGGGCGTACAATGAGCAGTTCTTC.

The chain is built from TRBV6-1 and TRBJ2-3, with D tentatively TRBD1 (6 bases). V lost 4 bases and J lost 0, with 11 bases in between. This CDR3 contains 15 residues. Germline CDR1 is MNHNS and CDR2 is SASEGT. The CDR3 DNA follows: TGTGCCAGCAGTGGACAGGACATTAGCACAGATACGCAGTATTTT. Translated: CASSGQDISTDTQYF.

This sequence joins TRBV12-3 or TRBV12-4 and TRBJ1-2; D is undetermined. The CDR3 length is 14 residues. V shed 6 bases and J shed 3 bases, with 14 bases lying between them. The CDR3 sequence is CASSRGRNHYGYTF. The CDR3 coding sequence is TGTGCCAGCAGCCGCGGACGGAACCACTATGGCTACACCTTC.

The V and J genes are TRBV20-1 and TRBJ2-5, with 10 bases that match TRBD1. The DNA end favors TRBJ2-7, so the J call may be wrong. Germline CDR1 is DFQATT and CDR2 is SNEGSKA (reference sequence). CDR3 length: 15 amino acids. CDR3 sequence (DNA): TGCAGTGCTCAGGATCCGGGACAGGGGAACTACGAGCAGTACTTC. Translation gives CSAQDPGQGNYEQYF.

The V and J genes are TRBV19 and TRBJ2-7; D is perhaps TRBD1 (5 bases). This CDR3 is 13 amino acids long. Germline CDR1 reads LNHDA; CDR2 reads SQIVND (reference sequence). Trimming cost V 4 bases and J 3 bases, with 10 bases left between them. Written as DNA, the CDR3 is TGTGCCAGTAGTACTCGACAGCACTACGAGCAGTACTTC. It yields the protein CASSTRQHYEQYF.

This chain connects TRBV27 to TRBJ2-5; no reliable D call. The CDR3 totals 14 residues. The germline V and J ends were trimmed by 2 bases and 11 bases, with 18 bases remaining between them. Germline assignment: CDR1 MNHEY and CDR2 SMNVEV (reference sequence). The CDR3 spells CASSLGSIFNEQYF. The CDR3 DNA reads TGTGCCAGCAGTTTAGGGTCGATTTTTAATGAGCAGTACTTC.